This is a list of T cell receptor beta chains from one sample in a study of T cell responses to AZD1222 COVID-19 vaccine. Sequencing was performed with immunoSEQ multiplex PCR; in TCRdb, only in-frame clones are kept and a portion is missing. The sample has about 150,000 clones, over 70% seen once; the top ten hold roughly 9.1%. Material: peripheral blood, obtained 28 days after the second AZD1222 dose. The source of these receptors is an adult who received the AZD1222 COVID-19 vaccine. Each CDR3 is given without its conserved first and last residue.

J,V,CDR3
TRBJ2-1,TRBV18,ASSPRPAGLSYNEQF
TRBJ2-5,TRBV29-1,SVTGLQETQY
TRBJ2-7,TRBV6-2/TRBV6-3,ASSPLTGDYEQY
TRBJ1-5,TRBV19,ASSMWAGLGNQPQH
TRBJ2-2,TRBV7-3,ASSLTRGETGELF
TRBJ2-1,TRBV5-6,ASRGQGKKDEQF
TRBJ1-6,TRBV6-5,ASGRAGMSNSPLH
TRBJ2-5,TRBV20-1,SASLGGQETQY
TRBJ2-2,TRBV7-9,ASSLAGTGLLF
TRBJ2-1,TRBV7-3,ASSSPGTKQF
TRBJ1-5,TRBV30,AWSVPGGSSSNQPQH
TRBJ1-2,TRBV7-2,ASSRAGVGEGGGYT
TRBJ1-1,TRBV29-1,SVNRRQLTEAF
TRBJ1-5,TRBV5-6,ASTSWGGNQPQH
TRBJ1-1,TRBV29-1,SVQQGFNTEAF
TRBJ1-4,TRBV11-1,ASSFPGNEKLF
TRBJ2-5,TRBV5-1,ASSPAGVIETQY
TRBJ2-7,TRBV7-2,ASSDGLAREQY
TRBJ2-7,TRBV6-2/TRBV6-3,ASSYTPGLAGIYEQY
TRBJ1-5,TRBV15,ATAGGKGNQPQH
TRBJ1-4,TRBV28,ASSPRQTYNEKLF
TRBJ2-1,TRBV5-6,ASSLPGGLAGGSYNEQF
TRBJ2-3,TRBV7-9,ASGDNTDTQY